The clone carrying this T cell receptor beta chain was counted between two and nine times. The target antigen is unknown. Following 10 days of culture, CD4+ T cells were isolated. Each participant was given two doses of one vaccine (BNT162b2 or mRNA-1273). The record originates from a study of vaccination effects on CD4 cells after COVID-19. Germline V CDR1 and CDR2: KGHDR, SFDVKD. The CDR3 consists of 16 residues. Trimming took 1 base from V and 3 from J; bases not matched to a gene: 4. Measured with immunoSEQ multiplex PCR; TCRdb has only the in-frame clones, and not every one. The sample contains tens of thousands of clones, 74% of which appear only once.

The starting material was CD4+ T cells from PBMCs cultured without peptide, obtained after COVID-19 vaccination. V gene TRBV24-1 combines with J gene TRBJ2-2, with 7 nucleotides matching TRBD1. This TCR derives from a human donor who received a COVID-19 vaccine. CDR3 region: CATSDLRGLDTGELFF. The CDR3 region has the DNA TGTGCCACCAGTGATTTAAGGGGGCTCGACACCGGGGAGCTGTTTTTT.